This record looks at one T cell receptor beta chain sequence and its context. Its antigen specificity is not known. Base qualities were left out, and no much larger clone turns up one base away. The sample carries other DNA sequences with the same CDR3. These data originate in a study of shared clonotypes between healthy human individuals (dated by TCRdb to about 2020). Context from the whole study: The cohort comprised a couple of women and a few men aged 18 to 49 years. Between about 0.8 and 9 billion PBMCs per donor were obtained by leukapheresis. The study deeply sequenced blood TCR repertoires of several healthy adults to estimate repertoire size and the extent of clonotype sharing between individuals. To increase sequencing depth and limit assay-specific biases, different laboratories used diverse techniques to prepare libraries and sequence TCR repertoires. For each donor, CD4 naive and CD4 memory were each run on three plates, CD8 naive on two plates, and CD8 memory on one plate.

Using the deep immunoSEQ assay, TCR CDR3 regions were amplified from genomic DNA by multiplex PCR. For each cell subset, the extracted genomic DNA was distributed evenly across all wells of several immunoSEQ 96-well plates, and each plate served as one replicate. For sorted subsets, approximately 200 ng of genomic DNA, equivalent to 25,000 to 35,000 T cell genomes, went into each replicate PCR. Purified libraries were quantified with a Qubit 3.0 fluorometer, sized on a Bioanalyzer 2100, and re-quantified with the KAPA Library Quantification kit. Every immunoSEQ 96-well plate was sequenced on a separate single-read 150-cycle Illumina NextSeq 550 flow cell. The authors' pipeline ran thus. The immunoSEQ output contained only junctional sequences without quality scores, so filtering could not match that applied to full-length reads. To assign V/J genes and CDR3, sequences were annotated using PyIR, a Python wrapper for IgBLAST v1.9, with IMGT germline references. Reads with weak V/J assignments (E-value above 1e-6), missing CDR3, stop codons, out-of-frame junctions, or ambiguous translated residues were removed. V3J clonotypes were defined by identical inferred V gene, J gene, and CDR3 amino acid sequence. Percentage overlap between repertoires was computed as shared unique clonotypes divided by the size of the smaller repertoire. RTK rarefaction, the Chao1 estimator, and Recon v2.1 estimates of unobserved clonotypes were used to assess repertoire richness. For all TCRbeta clonotypes obtained by the gDNA method from four donors, generation probabilities were computed with OLGA. What TCRdb holds here is the immuneACCESS table cut down to in-frame rearrangements. Part of the clones is not present; checked against another copy, under half of the missing clones reflect an unresolved V gene, and the others are unexplained. For V, J and clone size, that table is used; D and trimming come from the DNA. The sample table records about 600,000 clones; just under 97% of these occur just once. The ten largest make up roughly 0.1% of the sample.

CD8 naive samples consisted of CD45RO-negative cells that were positively selected for CCR7, yielding a CD45RA+CCR7+ population without TemRA cells. The donors were healthy, HIV-negative adults with no recently reported acute infections or vaccinations. All donors were Caucasian adults living in Nashville, Tennessee, USA. After blood collection by leukapheresis, PBMCs were isolated using Ficoll-Histopaque density gradient centrifugation and then cryopreserved in the vapor phase of liquid nitrogen. Analytical flow cytometry was used to check the purity and quantity of every magnetically sorted T cell population. Each sorted fraction had its genomic DNA isolated and then quantified by UV absorbance on a Nanodrop 2000c. V loses 2 bases, J loses 3 bases, and the germline ends lie 8 bases apart. Based on the germline V gene, the CDR1 and CDR2 sequences are MDHEN and SYDVKM. From cysteine to phenylalanine, the CDR3 is 13 amino acids long. This entry keeps only the CDR3 DNA: 39 bases, framed from base 1.

Results the study describes overall, beyond this receptor: Even with the large sequencing depth, rarefaction of the sorted-subset datasets indicated that sequencing was incomplete. Larger estimated clonotype richness was generally found for naive subsets than for memory subsets. Pairwise subsampling led to the expectation that sequencing depth would affect the degree of clonotype sharing among donors. The genetic and exposure-history diversity represented was limited by the small number of donors. Across a handful of donors, approximately 5% of naive CD4, 3.5% of naive CD8, under 2.5% of memory CD4, and over 0.35% of memory CD8 clonotypes were shared. Compared with non-shared clonotypes, clonotypes shared by all four sorted-subset donors had higher generation probabilities. Sampling was limited to blood, and TCR repertoires in tissue likely differ from TCR repertoires in blood.

The clonotype comes from a woman in her twenties or thirties in good health. The sequence is built from TRBV28 and TRBJ2-7, with the identity of the D gene unclear. Material for sequencing was naive CD8+ T cells sorted from blood. Taken with the paper, the label for cell subset or site translates to: CD45RA+CCR7+. The CDR3 here reads CASSLASSYEQYF. The DNA sequence reads TGTGCCAGCAGTTTAGCATCGAGCTACGAGCAGTACTTC.